The clone carrying this T cell receptor (beta chain) came up a few times. What it binds is not known. CDR1 is MNHEY, CDR2 SVGAGI, per germline. V shed 2 bases and J shed 4 bases, with 16 bases lying between them. The CDR3 runs to 16 residues. This sample is part of a study of vaccination and CD4 T cells after COVID-19. Treatment in this sample: roughly nine-day PBMC culture with coronavirus spike peptide pools or control peptides (ViraFEST assay). Sequencing of cultured CD4+ T cell DNA used the Oncomine TCR Beta short-read assay. From cultured CD4+ T cells, genomic DNA was extracted. One entry per CDR3 protein results from TCRdb running MiXCR on the PCR reads. The sample gives approximately 18,000 distinct CDR3 sequences, 55% to 60% of which show up once; more than 8% is in the top ten.

The V and J genes are TRBV6-5 and TRBJ2-3, with D possibly matching TRBD2 (6 bases). The receptor comes from a human donor who had recovered from COVID-19. The sample comprised CD4+ T cells from blood, cultured in vitro. The CDR3 reads CASSYPTSINPDTQYF. The CDR3 DNA is TGTGCCAGCAGTTACCCGACTAGTATCAACCCAGATACGCAGTATTTT.